The present TCR beta chain was sequenced within a study of blood T cell repertoires in COVID-19. Background on the study: COVID-19 samples collected from the United States, Italy and Spain covered acute and convalescent phases. The cDNA or gDNA used as material had been derived from T cells, B-cell-depleted T cells, or PBMCs.

V trimming: 6 bases; J trimming: 6 bases; junction bases outside the gene matches: 11. CDR1 is LNHDA, CDR2 SQIVND, per germline (reference sequence). The CDR3 totals 15 residues. Membership in each cohort depended on participant-reported clinical history. Profiled with immunoSEQ multiplex PCR; TCRdb holds only in-frame clones, not every one. The sample records under 150,000 clones, approximately 87% being singletons. Sequencing was performed on PBMCs or T cells enriched from blood (not recorded which). The chain employs TRBV19 and TRBJ1-5; 7 nucleotides agree with TRBD1. This sequence originates from a woman in her 30s with acute COVID-19. For the CDR3, the DNA is TGTGCCAGTAGCACGAGGCAAGGGGGCCGTCAGCCCCAGCATTTT. Translated: CASSTRQGGRQPQHF.